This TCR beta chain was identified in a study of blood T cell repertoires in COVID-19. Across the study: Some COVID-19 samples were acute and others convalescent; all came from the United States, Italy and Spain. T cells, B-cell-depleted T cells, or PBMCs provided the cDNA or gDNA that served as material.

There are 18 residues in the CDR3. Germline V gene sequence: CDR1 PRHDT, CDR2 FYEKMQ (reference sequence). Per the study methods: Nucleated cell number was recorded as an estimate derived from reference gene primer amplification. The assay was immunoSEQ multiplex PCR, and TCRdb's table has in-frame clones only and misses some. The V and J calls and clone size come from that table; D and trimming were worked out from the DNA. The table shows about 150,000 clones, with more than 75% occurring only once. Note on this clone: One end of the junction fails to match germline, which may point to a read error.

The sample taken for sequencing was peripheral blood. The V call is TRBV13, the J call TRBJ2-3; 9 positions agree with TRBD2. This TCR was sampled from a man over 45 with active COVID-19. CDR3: CASSSRTSGTSTTYTQYF. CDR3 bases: TGTGCCAGCAGCTCCCGTACTTCCGGGACTAGCACCACATATACGCAGTATTTT.